A single sample gave rise to the 5 T cell receptor gamma chains below, sequenced in a study of gamma delta lymphoproliferative disorders and STAT genes. Sequencing used genomic DNA taken from PBMCs of patients and controls. TCRdb re-identified clones in the multiplex PCR reads via CATT. The data contain roughly 3,000 gamma-chain clones, approximately 8.9% of them singletons. Specimen: blood. Source of these receptors: a human donor in good health.

By sample share, this clone is medium-sized (0.01 to 0.1%). V gene TRGV4 combines with J gene TRGJ1 or TRGJ2. Here the J gene was assigned by germline matching of the DNA, as TCRdb has none. V shed 9 bases, J shed 8 bases, and the junction held 16 bases outside the gene matches. The CDR3 consists of 13 residues. Germline-derived CDR1 and CDR2 are EGSTGY and YDSYTSSV. CDR3 amino acids: CATRPPFWHKKLF. CDR3 nucleotides: TGTGCCACCCGTCCCCCCTTTTGGCATAAGAAACTCTTT.

This clone showed up just once. Relative to the germline gene, one junction end is altered; a read error may explain this. The gene calls are TRGV10 and TRGJ1 or TRGJ2. The J gene was missing in TCRdb and was found by matching the end of the DNA to germline. TRGV10 is designated an ORF whose function remains uncertain. The CDR3 has 12 residues. The CDR3 nucleotides read TGCGCGGGAATCCACCATTATTATAAGAAACTCTTT. This codes for CAGIHHYYKKLF.

By its share, this clone is medium-sized. The rearrangement uses TRGV2 and TRGJP1. Because TCRdb records no J gene, it was assigned here through a match of the DNA to germline. The germline gives CDR1 EGSNGY, CDR2 YDSYNSKV. V shed 1 base, J shed 0 bases, and the junction held 5 bases outside the gene matches. The CDR3 has 16 residues. CDR3 sequence: CATWDGTHTTGWFKIF. The CDR3 nucleotides read TGTGCCACCTGGGACGGTACTCATACCACTGGTTGGTTCAAGATATTT.

This clone is medium-sized by share. The sample carries other DNA sequences with the same CDR3. This sequence joins TRGV4 and TRGJ1 or TRGJ2. The J gene, not given by TCRdb, was assigned here from a germline match of the nucleotide sequence. CDR3 size: 13 residues. Germline CDR1 reads EGSTGY; CDR2 reads YDSYTSSV. The ends lost 2 bases at V and 2 bases at J; junction bases unmatched: 3. The CDR3 region is CATWDAYYYKKLF. The CDR3 DNA reads as TGTGCCACCTGGGATGCCTATTATTATAAGAAACTCTTT.

Relative to its sample, this clone is medium-sized. The J gene is TRGJ1 or TRGJ2, the V gene TRGV4. Here the J gene came from matching the DNA to germline, since TCRdb omits it. This CDR3 is built from 15 residues. V lost 1 base to trimming and J lost 0 bases; unmatched junction nucleotides: 6. The germline V gene has CDR1 EGSTGY and CDR2 YDSYTSSV. The CDR3 DNA reads TGTGCCACCTGGGATGGCGGTGCGAATTATTATAAGAAACTCTTT. Protein sequence: CATWDGGANYYKKLF.